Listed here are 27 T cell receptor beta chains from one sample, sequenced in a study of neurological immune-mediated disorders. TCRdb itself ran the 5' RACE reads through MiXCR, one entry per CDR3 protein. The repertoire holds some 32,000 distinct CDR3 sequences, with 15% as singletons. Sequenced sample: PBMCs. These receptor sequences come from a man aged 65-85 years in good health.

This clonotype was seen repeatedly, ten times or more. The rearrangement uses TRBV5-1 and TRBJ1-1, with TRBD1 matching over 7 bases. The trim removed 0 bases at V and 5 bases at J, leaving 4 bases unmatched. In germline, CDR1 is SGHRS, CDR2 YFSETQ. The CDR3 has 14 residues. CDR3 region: CASSLGQGKTEAFF. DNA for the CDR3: TGCGCCAGCAGCTTGGGACAGGGAAAAACTGAAGCTTTCTTT.

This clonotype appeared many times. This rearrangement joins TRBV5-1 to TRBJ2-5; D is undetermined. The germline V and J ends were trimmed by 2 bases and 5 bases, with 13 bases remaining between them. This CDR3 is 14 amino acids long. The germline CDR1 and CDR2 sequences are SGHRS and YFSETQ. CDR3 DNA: TGCGCCAGCAGCTTACTCCCCGAAGGGGAGACCCAGTACTTC. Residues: CASSLLPEGETQYF.

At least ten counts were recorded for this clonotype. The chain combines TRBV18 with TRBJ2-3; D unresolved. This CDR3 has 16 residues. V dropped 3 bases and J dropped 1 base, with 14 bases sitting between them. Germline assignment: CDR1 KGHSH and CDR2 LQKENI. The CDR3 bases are TGTGCCAGCTCACCGATGCGAACTACACGCACAGATACGCAGTATTTT. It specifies CASSPMRTTRTDTQYF.

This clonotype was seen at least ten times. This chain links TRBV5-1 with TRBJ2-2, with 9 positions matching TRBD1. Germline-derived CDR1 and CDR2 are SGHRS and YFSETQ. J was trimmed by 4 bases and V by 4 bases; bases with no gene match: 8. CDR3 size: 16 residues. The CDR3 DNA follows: TGCGCCAGCAGCCTAGGACAGGGGATCGTCACCGGGGAGCTGTTTTTT. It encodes CASSLGQGIVTGELFF.

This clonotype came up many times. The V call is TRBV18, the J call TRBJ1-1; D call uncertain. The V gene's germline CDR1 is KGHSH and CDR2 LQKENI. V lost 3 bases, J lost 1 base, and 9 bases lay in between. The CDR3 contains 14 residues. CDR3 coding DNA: TGTGCCAGCTCACCCCAAGGGCGGAACACTGAAGCTTTCTTT. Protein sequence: CASSPQGRNTEAFF.

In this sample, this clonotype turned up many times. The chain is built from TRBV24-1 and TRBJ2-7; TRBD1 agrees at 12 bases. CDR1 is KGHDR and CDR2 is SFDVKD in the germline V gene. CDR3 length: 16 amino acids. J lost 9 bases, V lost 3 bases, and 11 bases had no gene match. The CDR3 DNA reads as TGTGCCACCAGTGATCCGGGTGGGACAGGGGGCCAAGTGCAGTACTTC. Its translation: CATSDPGGTGGQVQYF.

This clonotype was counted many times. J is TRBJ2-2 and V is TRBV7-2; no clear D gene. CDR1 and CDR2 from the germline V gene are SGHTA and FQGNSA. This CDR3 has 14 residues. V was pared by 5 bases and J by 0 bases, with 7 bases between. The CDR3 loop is CASSTRPNTGELFF. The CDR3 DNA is TGTGCCAGCAGCACTCGACCGAACACCGGGGAGCTGTTTTTT.

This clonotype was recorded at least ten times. The CDR3 reads CSTHPQGNPSTDTQYF. DNA for the CDR3: TGCAGTACCCATCCCCAGGGTAACCCTAGCACAGATACGCAGTATTTT. The gene calls are TRBV20-1 and TRBJ2-3; D is possibly TRBD1 (5 bases). This CDR3 region has 16 residues. Per germline, CDR1 DFQATT and CDR2 SNEGSKA (reference sequence). The ends were cut back, 8 bases at V and 0 bases at J, with 21 bases in the middle.

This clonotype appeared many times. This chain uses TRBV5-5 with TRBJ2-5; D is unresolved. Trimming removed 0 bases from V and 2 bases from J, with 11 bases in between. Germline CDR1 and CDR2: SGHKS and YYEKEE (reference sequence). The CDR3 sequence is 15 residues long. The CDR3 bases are TGTGCCAGCAGCTTGGATGGCAGGCCACAAGAGACCCAGTACTTC. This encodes CASSLDGRPQETQYF.

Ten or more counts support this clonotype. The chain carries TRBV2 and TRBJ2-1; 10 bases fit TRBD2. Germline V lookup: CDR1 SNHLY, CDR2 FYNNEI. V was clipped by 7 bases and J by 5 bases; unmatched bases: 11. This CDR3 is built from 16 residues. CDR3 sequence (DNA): TGTGCCAGCAACCGCCAACTAGCGGGGAACGACAATGAGCAGTTCTTC. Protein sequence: CASNRQLAGNDNEQFF.

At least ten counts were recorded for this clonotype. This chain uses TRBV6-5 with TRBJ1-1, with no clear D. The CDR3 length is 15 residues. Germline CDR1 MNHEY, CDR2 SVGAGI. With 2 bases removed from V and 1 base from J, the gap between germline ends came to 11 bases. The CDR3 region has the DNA TGTGCCAGCAGTTACGCGGGGATGGCGAACACTGAAGCTTTCTTT. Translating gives CASSYAGMANTEAFF.

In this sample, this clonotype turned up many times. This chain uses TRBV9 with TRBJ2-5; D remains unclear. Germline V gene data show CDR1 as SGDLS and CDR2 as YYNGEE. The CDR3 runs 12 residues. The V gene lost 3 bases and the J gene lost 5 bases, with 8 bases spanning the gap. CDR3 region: CASSGDFETQYF. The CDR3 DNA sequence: TGTGCCAGCAGCGGAGATTTTGAGACCCAGTACTTC.

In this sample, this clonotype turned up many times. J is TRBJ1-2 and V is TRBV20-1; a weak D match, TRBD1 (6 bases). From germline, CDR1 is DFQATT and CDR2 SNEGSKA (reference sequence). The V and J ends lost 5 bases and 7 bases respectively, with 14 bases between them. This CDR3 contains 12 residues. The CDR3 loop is CSAQHRAGGYTF. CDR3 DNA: TGCAGTGCTCAGCACAGGGCTGGTGGCTACACCTTC.

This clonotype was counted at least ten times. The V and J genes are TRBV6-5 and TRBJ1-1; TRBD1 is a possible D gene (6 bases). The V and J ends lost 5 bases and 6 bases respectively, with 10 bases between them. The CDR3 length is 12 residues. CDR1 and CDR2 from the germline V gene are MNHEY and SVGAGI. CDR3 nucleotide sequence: TGTGCCAGCAGTGCCAGGGGTGCTGAAGCTTTCTTT. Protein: CASSARGAEAFF.

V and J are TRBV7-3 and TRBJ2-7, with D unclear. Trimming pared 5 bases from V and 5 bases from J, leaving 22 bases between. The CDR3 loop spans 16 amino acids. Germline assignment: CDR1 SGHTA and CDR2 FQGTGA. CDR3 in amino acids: CASSPSSANEIDEQYF. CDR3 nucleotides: TGTGCCAGCAGCCCCTCGTCAGCCAACGAGATCGACGAGCAGTACTTC.

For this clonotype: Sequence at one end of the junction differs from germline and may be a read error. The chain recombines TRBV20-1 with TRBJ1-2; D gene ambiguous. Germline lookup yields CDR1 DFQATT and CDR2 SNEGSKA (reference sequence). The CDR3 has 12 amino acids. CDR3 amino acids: CSAKGEIYVYTF. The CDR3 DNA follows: TGCAGTGCCAAGGGAGAAATCTATGTCTACACCTTC.

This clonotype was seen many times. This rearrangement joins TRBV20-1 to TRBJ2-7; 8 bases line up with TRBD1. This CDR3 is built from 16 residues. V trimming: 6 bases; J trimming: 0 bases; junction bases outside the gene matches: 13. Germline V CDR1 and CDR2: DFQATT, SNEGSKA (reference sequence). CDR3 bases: TGCAGTGCCTACCCCATGTCGGGACAGGCCTCCTACGAGCAGTACTTC. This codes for CSAYPMSGQASYEQYF.

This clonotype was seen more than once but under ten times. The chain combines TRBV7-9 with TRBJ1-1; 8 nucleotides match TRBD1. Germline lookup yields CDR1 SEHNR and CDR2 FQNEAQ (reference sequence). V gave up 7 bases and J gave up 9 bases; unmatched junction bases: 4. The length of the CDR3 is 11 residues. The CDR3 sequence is CASNGQGKAFF. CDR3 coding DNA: TGTGCCAGCAACGGACAGGGTAAAGCTTTCTTT.

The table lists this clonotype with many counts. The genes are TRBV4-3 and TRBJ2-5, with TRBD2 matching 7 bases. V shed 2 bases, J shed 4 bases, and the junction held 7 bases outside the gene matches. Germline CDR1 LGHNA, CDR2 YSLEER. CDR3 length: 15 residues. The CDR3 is CASSQSGTTGETQYF. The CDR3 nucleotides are TGCGCCAGCAGCCAATCCGGGACTACGGGAGAGACCCAGTACTTC.

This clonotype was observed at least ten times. CDR3 in DNA: TGTGCCAGCAGCCCGGGACAGGGAAAGAATTCACCCCTCCACTTT. Protein: CASSPGQGKNSPLHF. This chain links TRBV9 with TRBJ1-6; 9 bases map to TRBD1. Germline lookup yields CDR1 SGDLS and CDR2 YYNGEE. The CDR3 runs 15 residues. The V segment lost 4 bases and the J segment 7 bases; nucleotides outside the gene matches: 6.

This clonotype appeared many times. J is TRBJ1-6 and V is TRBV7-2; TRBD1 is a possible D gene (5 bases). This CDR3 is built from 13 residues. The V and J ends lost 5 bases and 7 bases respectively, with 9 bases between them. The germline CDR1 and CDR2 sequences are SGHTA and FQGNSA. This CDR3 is CASSDGANSPLHF. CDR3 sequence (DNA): TGTGCCAGCAGCGACGGGGCCAATTCACCCCTCCACTTT.

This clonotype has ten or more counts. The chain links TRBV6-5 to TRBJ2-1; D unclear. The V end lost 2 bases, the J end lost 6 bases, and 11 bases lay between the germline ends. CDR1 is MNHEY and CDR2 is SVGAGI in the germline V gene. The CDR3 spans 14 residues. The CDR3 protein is CASSYRGVPNEQFF. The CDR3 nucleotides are TGTGCCAGCAGTTACCGTGGGGTCCCCAATGAGCAGTTCTTC.

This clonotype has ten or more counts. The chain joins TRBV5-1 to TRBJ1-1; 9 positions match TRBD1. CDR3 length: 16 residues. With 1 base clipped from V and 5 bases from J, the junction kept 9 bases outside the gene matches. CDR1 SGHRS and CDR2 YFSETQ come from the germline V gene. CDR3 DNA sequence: TGCGCCAGCAGCTTGTTTTCCGAGGACAGGGGAACTGAAGCTTTCTTT. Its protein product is CASSLFSEDRGTEAFF.

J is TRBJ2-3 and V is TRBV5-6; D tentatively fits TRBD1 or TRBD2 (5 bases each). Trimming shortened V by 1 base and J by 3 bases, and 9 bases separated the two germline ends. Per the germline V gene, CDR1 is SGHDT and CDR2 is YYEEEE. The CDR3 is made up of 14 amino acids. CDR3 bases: TGTGCCAGCAGCTTGATCAGGGAGACAGATACGCAGTATTTT. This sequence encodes CASSLIRETDTQYF.

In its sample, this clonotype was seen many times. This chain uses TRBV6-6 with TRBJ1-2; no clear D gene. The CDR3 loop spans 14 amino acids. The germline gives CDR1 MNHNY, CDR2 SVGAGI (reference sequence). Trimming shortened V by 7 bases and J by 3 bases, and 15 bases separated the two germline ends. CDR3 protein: CASTLDRVDYGYTF. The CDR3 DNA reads TGTGCCAGCACCCTCGACCGGGTGGACTATGGCTACACCTTC.

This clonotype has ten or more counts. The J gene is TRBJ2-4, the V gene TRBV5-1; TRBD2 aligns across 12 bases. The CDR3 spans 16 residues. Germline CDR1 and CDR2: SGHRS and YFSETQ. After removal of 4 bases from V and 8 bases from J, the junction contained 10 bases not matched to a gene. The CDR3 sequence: CASSPTSGGTLDIQYF. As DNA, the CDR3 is TGCGCCAGCAGCCCAACTAGCGGGGGGACCCTGGACATTCAGTACTTC.

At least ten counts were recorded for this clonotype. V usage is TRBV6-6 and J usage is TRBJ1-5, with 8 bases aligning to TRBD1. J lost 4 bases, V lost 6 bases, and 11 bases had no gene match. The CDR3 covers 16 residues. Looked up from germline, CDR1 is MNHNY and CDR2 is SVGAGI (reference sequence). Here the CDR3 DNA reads TGTGCCAGCAGAGGGGGGCAGGGGGCAAATAATCAGCCCCAGCATTTT. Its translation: CASRGGQGANNQPQHF.